The clone carrying this T cell receptor beta chain turned up a few times. Its specificity is not known. These data are taken from a study of response to subunit inactivated influenza vaccine. V was pared by 5 bases and J by 9 bases, with 13 bases of the junction left unmatched. The CDR3 totals 15 residues. Per germline, CDR1 SGHTA and CDR2 FQGTGA. Study results and limitations: The authors offered the suggestion that each seasonal influenza vaccination recruits few new T cells.

From the RT-PCR reads, TCRdb called clonotypes with MiXCR, one entry per CDR3 protein. The sample lists approximately 480,000 distinct CDR3 sequences, approximately 9.9% occurring once. Material: PBMCs from blood, obtained 40 to 50 days after vaccination. This chain connects TRBV7-3 to TRBJ2-1, with TRBD1 matching over 7 bases. The origin of this receptor is a man aged 45-65 years who received an inactivated influenza vaccine. The CDR3 DNA follows: TGTGCCAGCAGCCAGACGTCGACAGGGCCGGCTGAGCAGTTCTTC. Translating gives CASSQTSTGPAEQFF.